A selection of T cell receptor beta chains follows, all from one sample in a study of response to subunit inactivated influenza vaccine. TCRdb analysed the RT-PCR reads with MiXCR anew, one entry per CDR3 protein. The sample carries 150,000 to 200,000 distinct CDR3 sequences, approximately 12% recorded once. These same data were also listed under a study on T cells expressing NK-cell markers.

The sample was CD8+ T cells sorted from PBMCs, taken roughly 12 days after vaccination. These TCRs come from a man aged 50-59 years who received an inactivated influenza vaccine. The CDR3 runs from the conserved cysteine through the conserved F or W. A D gene is named only where the DNA matches it firmly. Part of the rows lack a size; the others show once, few, many or a class for expanded clones.

J: TRBJ2-2; V: TRBV7-8; D: -; size: -; DNA: TGTGCCAGCAACCCCGGGGCGACCGGGGAGCTGTTTTTT; CDR3: CASNPGATGELFF
J: TRBJ2-5; V: TRBV10-2; D: -; size: -; DNA: TGCGCCAGCAGTGAGGAGAATTCGGAAGAGACCCAGTACTTC; CDR3: CASSEENSEETQYF
J: TRBJ2-3; V: TRBV6-1; D: -; size: many; DNA: TGTGCCAGCACCGAATCAGGGCGAACAGATACGCAGTATTTT; CDR3: CASTESGRTDTQYF
J: TRBJ1-2; V: TRBV28; D: -; size: -; DNA: TGTGCCAGCAGTTTAAGGGAGCGGCAGGGGACCTATGGCTACACCTTC; CDR3: CASSLRERQGTYGYTF
J: TRBJ2-6; V: TRBV6-1; D: -; size: -; DNA: TGTGCCAGCATCCGGCGGAGCTCTGGGGCCAACGTCCTGACTTTC; CDR3: CASIRRSSGANVLTF
J: TRBJ2-3; V: TRBV28; D: -; size: many; DNA: TGTGCCAGCAGTTTACTGAGCACAGATACGCAGTATTTT; CDR3: CASSLLSTDTQYF
J: TRBJ2-1; V: TRBV10-3; D: TRBD2; size: many; DNA: TGTGCCATCAGTGTAAAAGGAGTGGCGGGGGGGCCCTATGAGCAGTTCTTC; CDR3: CAISVKGVAGGPYEQFF
J: TRBJ2-3; V: TRBV12-3/TRBV12-4; D: TRBD2; size: few; DNA: TGTGCCAGTAACGTAGCGGGGGAGAGCACAGATACGCAGTATTTT; CDR3: CASNVAGESTDTQYF
J: TRBJ2-2; V: TRBV4-3; D: -; size: -; DNA: TGCGCCAGCAGCCAAGAAAGCCAGGCCGCCGGGGAGCTGTTTTTT; CDR3: CASSQESQAAGELFF
J: TRBJ2-2; V: TRBV27; D: -; size: few; DNA: TGTGCCAGCAGTTTATCGGGGTTCGCCGGGGAGCTGTTTTTT; CDR3: CASSLSGFAGELFF